This is a list of T cell receptor beta chains from one sample in a study of shared clonotypes between healthy human individuals. The data were produced by immunoSEQ multiplex PCR, yet TCRdb's version contains in-frame clones alone and is incomplete. The sample has around 2,000,000 clones, more than 85% seen once. The material sequenced was naive CD8+ T cells from PBMCs. The origin of the receptors is a man aged 18 to 30 in good health. Some clones in this sample may be carry-over from other donors' samples. Each CDR3 is given with its conserved first and last residue. D genes are given only for firm matches. Not all rows give a size; the values are once, few, many and, for expanded clones, a class.

V: TRBV7-9; size: .; length: 15; J: TRBJ1-3; D: .; CDR3: CASRESIGPGNTIYF; DNA: TGTGCCAGCAGGGAGTCGATCGGGCCTGGAAACACCATATATTTT
V: TRBV7-3; size: .; length: 13; J: TRBJ2-7; D: .; CDR3: CASSSGFSYEQYF; DNA: TGTGCCAGCAGCTCGGGGTTCTCCTACGAGCAGTACTTC
V: TRBV28; size: once; length: 16; J: TRBJ2-1; D: TRBD1; CDR3: CASAKPPGQGAVEQFF; DNA: TGTGCCAGCGCTAAACCTCCGGGACAGGGGGCCGTTGAGCAGTTCTTC
V: TRBV5-4; size: .; length: 13; J: TRBJ2-7; D: .; CDR3: CASSPSGSYEQYF; DNA: TGTGCCAGCAGCCCTTCCGGGAGCTACGAGCAGTACTTC
V: TRBV5-1; size: .; length: 18; J: TRBJ2-3; D: TRBD1; CDR3: CASSFYPVDRGITDTQYF; DNA: TGCGCCAGCAGCTTCTACCCGGTTGACAGGGGCATAACAGATACGCAGTATTTT
V: TRBV6-4; size: .; length: 13; J: TRBJ2-3; D: .; CDR3: CASSDSGLHTQYF; DNA: TGTGCCAGCAGTGACTCAGGACTTCATACGCAGTATTTT
V: TRBV5-1; size: .; length: 17; J: TRBJ2-6; D: TRBD2; CDR3: CASRVLAGVSGANVLTF; DNA: TGCGCCAGCAGGGTTCTAGCGGGAGTTTCTGGGGCCAACGTCCTGACTTTC
V: TRBV7-9; size: .; length: 15; J: TRBJ2-7; D: .; CDR3: CASSLARARSYEQYF; DNA: TGTGCCAGCAGCTTAGCTAGGGCCCGCTCCTACGAGCAGTACTTC
V: TRBV23-1; size: .; length: 17; J: TRBJ2-1; D: .; CDR3: CASSHLWHSGGHNEQFF; DNA: TGCGCCAGCAGTCATTTATGGCATTCAGGGGGGCACAATGAGCAGTTCTTC
V: TRBV18; size: .; length: 17; J: TRBJ2-7; D: .; CDR3: CASSPLEGAFGAYEQYF; DNA: TGTGCCAGCTCACCCCTGGAGGGGGCCTTCGGGGCCTACGAGCAGTACTTC
V: TRBV28; size: .; length: 15; J: TRBJ1-4; D: .; CDR3: CATQIPLDRTPKLFF; DNA: TGTGCCACCCAGATTCCCCTCGACAGAACCCCAAAACTGTTTTTT
V: TRBV19; size: .; length: 15; J: TRBJ2-1; D: TRBD2; CDR3: CATGLAGGLMNEQFF; DNA: TGTGCCACCGGACTAGCGGGAGGATTGATGAATGAGCAGTTCTTC
V: TRBV7-9; size: few; length: 11; J: TRBJ1-2; D: .; CDR3: CASTANYGYTF; DNA: TGTGCCAGCACAGCGAACTATGGCTACACCTTC
V: TRBV9; size: .; length: 14; J: TRBJ2-1; D: TRBD2; CDR3: CASSPVGRAFEQFF; DNA: TGTGCCAGCAGCCCGGTCGGGAGGGCCTTTGAGCAGTTCTTC
V: TRBV7-6; size: .; length: 16; J: TRBJ2-7; D: .; CDR3: CASSLGIGGLSYEQYF; DNA: TGTGCCAGCAGCTTAGGTATTGGGGGCCTCTCCTACGAGCAGTACTTC
V: TRBV11-2; size: once; length: 14; J: TRBJ2-1; D: .; CDR3: CASSSRTTYNEQFF; DNA: TGTGCCAGCAGTTCTCGGACCACCTACAATGAGCAGTTCTTC
V: TRBV7-9; size: .; length: 15; J: TRBJ2-2; D: TRBD1; CDR3: CASSPRDRVPGELFF; DNA: TGTGCCAGCAGCCCCCGGGACAGGGTCCCCGGGGAGCTGTTTTTT
V: TRBV6-6; size: .; length: 13; J: TRBJ2-7; D: .; CDR3: CASSYHRAAEQYF; DNA: TGTGCCAGCAGTTACCACAGGGCGGCCGAGCAGTACTTC
V: TRBV7-9; size: .; length: 16; J: TRBJ2-3; D: .; CDR3: CASSLGPAGAGYTQYF; DNA: TGTGCCAGCAGCTTAGGTCCTGCGGGGGCCGGGTATACGCAGTATTTT
V: TRBV2; size: .; length: 13; J: TRBJ2-6; D: .; CDR3: CASRASGANVLTF; DNA: TGTGCCAGCAGGGCCTCTGGGGCCAACGTCCTGACTTTC
V: TRBV19; size: once; length: 14; J: TRBJ1-2; D: .; CDR3: CASSIRFAAYGYTF; DNA: TGTGCCAGTAGTATCCGATTCGCCGCTTATGGCTACACCTTC
V: TRBV5-1; size: .; length: 16; J: TRBJ2-2; D: TRBD2; CDR3: CASSLAQREGPGELFF; DNA: TGCGCCAGCAGCTTGGCACAGCGGGAGGGCCCCGGGGAGCTGTTTTTT
V: TRBV5-6; size: .; length: 11; J: TRBJ1-6; D: .; CDR3: CASSKAPPLHF; DNA: TGTGCCAGCAGCAAAGCCCCACCCCTCCACTTT
V: TRBV9; size: few; length: 13; J: TRBJ1-1; D: .; CDR3: CASSVSQNTEAFF; DNA: TGTGCCAGCAGCGTAAGTCAGAACACTGAAGCTTTCTTT
V: TRBV5-1; size: .; length: 15; J: TRBJ2-7; D: .; CDR3: CASSLVEGLHYEQYF; DNA: TGCGCCAGCAGCTTGGTGGAGGGACTCCATTACGAGCAGTACTTC
V: TRBV7-6; size: .; length: 16; J: TRBJ2-7; D: .; CDR3: CASSLRKLGGSAEQYF; DNA: TGTGCCAGCAGCTTACGGAAGCTGGGGGGATCTGCCGAGCAGTACTTC
V: TRBV27; size: .; length: 14; J: TRBJ2-7; D: TRBD2; CDR3: CASSLLAGASEQYF; DNA: TGTGCCAGCAGTCTGCTAGCGGGAGCGTCCGAGCAGTACTTC
V: TRBV6-1; size: .; length: 16; J: TRBJ1-6; D: .; CDR3: CASSETSSSYNSPLHF; DNA: TGTGCCAGCAGTGAGACCTCCAGCTCCTATAATTCACCCCTCCACTTT
V: TRBV28; size: .; length: 14; J: TRBJ1-1; D: TRBD1; CDR3: CASTQTGQGTEAFF; DNA: TGTGCCAGCACTCAGACAGGGCAGGGCACTGAAGCTTTCTTT
V: TRBV7-9; size: once; length: 15; J: TRBJ2-1; D: TRBD1; CDR3: CASSGTVSSYNEQFF; DNA: TGTGCCAGCAGCGGGACAGTAAGCTCCTACAATGAGCAGTTCTTC
V: TRBV28; size: .; length: 14; J: TRBJ1-5; D: .; CDR3: CASSLIPGNQPQHF; DNA: TGTGCCAGCAGTTTAATTCCGGGAAATCAGCCCCAGCATTTT
V: TRBV18; size: .; length: 17; J: TRBJ2-3; D: TRBD1; CDR3: CASSPPLAGGYTDTQYF; DNA: TGTGCCAGCTCACCACCGTTAGCAGGGGGCTACACAGATACGCAGTATTTT
V: TRBV7-9; size: .; length: 10; J: TRBJ2-7; D: .; CDR3: CASGRDEQYF; DNA: TGTGCCAGCGGAAGGGACGAGCAGTACTTC
V: TRBV5-5; size: .; length: 14; J: TRBJ2-7; D: TRBD1; CDR3: CASSYRTGSYEQYF; DNA: TGTGCCAGCAGCTACAGGACAGGCTCCTACGAGCAGTACTTC
V: TRBV4-3; size: .; length: 17; J: TRBJ2-2; D: .; CDR3: CASSQEPDWTVPGELFF; DNA: TGCGCCAGCAGCCAAGAGCCGGACTGGACGGTTCCGGGGGAGCTGTTTTTT
V: TRBV6-1; size: .; length: 17; J: TRBJ2-7; D: TRBD1; CDR3: CASSKGSWDRGLGEQYF; DNA: TGTGCCAGCAGTAAAGGGTCGTGGGACAGGGGCCTCGGCGAGCAGTACTTC
V: TRBV7-9; size: .; length: 11; J: TRBJ2-7; D: .; CDR3: CASSPTNEQYF; DNA: TGTGCCAGCAGCCCCACGAACGAGCAGTACTTC
V: TRBV29-1; size: .; length: 16; J: TRBJ2-3; D: .; CDR3: CSAHLLTGTSTDTQYF; DNA: TGCAGCGCCCATCTCCTGACAGGTACTAGCACAGATACGCAGTATTTT
V: TRBV9; size: .; length: 15; J: TRBJ1-3; D: .; CDR3: CASSLQGGSGNTIYF; DNA: TGTGCCAGCAGCTTACAGGGTGGCTCTGGAAACACCATATATTTT
V: TRBV7-9; size: .; length: 13; J: TRBJ2-7; D: TRBD1; CDR3: CASRKDRGARKYF; DNA: TGTGCCAGCAGGAAGGACAGGGGGGCTCGAAAGTACTTC
V: TRBV27; size: .; length: 14; J: TRBJ2-1; D: .; CDR3: CASNAFRSYNEQFF; DNA: TGTGCCAGCAATGCCTTTAGGTCCTACAATGAGCAGTTCTTC
V: TRBV5-6; size: once; length: 12; J: TRBJ2-3; D: TRBD1; CDR3: CASSFRDREQYF; DNA: TGTGCCAGCAGCTTCCGGGACAGGGAGCAGTATTTT
V: TRBV7-2; size: .; length: 15; J: TRBJ2-1; D: TRBD2; CDR3: CASSWTSGRLFEQFF; DNA: TGTGCCAGCAGCTGGACTAGCGGGAGGCTTTTTGAGCAGTTCTTC
V: TRBV13; size: .; length: 14; J: TRBJ1-2; D: .; CDR3: CATRESATVYGYTF; DNA: TGTGCCACCCGCGAATCGGCCACCGTTTATGGCTACACCTTC
V: TRBV5-1; size: .; length: 13; J: TRBJ2-5; D: TRBD1; CDR3: CASSPQGAETQYF; DNA: TGCGCCAGCAGCCCTCAGGGGGCAGAGACCCAGTACTTC
V: TRBV28; size: once; length: 12; J: TRBJ2-7; D: .; CDR3: CASSLGDFEQYF; DNA: TGTGCCAGCAGTTTGGGGGACTTCGAGCAGTACTTC
V: TRBV10-3; size: .; length: 14; J: TRBJ2-1; D: TRBD1; CDR3: CAISEGTDLNEQFF; DNA: TGTGCCATCAGTGAGGGGACAGACCTCAATGAGCAGTTCTTC
V: TRBV13; size: .; length: 13; J: TRBJ1-2; D: .; CDR3: CASSLGQPNGYTF; DNA: TGTGCCAGCAGCTTAGGGCAGCCCAATGGCTACACCTTC
V: TRBV4-1; size: .; length: 15; J: TRBJ2-7; D: .; CDR3: CASSQTGRGRDEQYF; DNA: TGCGCCAGCAGCCAGACAGGGAGGGGGCGGGACGAGCAGTACTTC
V: TRBV4-3; size: .; length: 15; J: TRBJ2-7; D: .; CDR3: CASSQGDSPSYEQYF; DNA: TGCGCCAGCAGCCAAGGAGACAGCCCCTCCTACGAGCAGTACTTC
V: TRBV4-2; size: .; length: 19; J: TRBJ2-1; D: TRBD2; CDR3: CASSQWGNNVAGDMDEQFF; DNA: TGTGCCAGCAGCCAATGGGGGAATAACGTAGCGGGAGATATGGATGAGCAGTTCTTC